The clone carrying this T cell receptor beta chain turned up a few times. One entry per CDR3 protein, called by TCRdb with MiXCR from the RT-PCR reads. The sample lists almost 700,000 distinct CDR3 sequences, over 12% occurring once. After removal of 7 bases from V and 3 bases from J, the junction contained 5 bases not matched to a gene. Germline V gene sequence: CDR1 MNHNS, CDR2 SASEGT. This CDR3 contains 14 residues. The sequenced sample consisted of memory CD4+ T cells from blood. The chain is built from TRBV6-1 and TRBJ2-7; 11 bases are shared with TRBD2. The receptor was isolated from a female donor in good health, serving as a healthy control. The CDR3: CASTPTSGNYEQYF. Written as DNA, the CDR3 is TGTGCCAGCACCCCGACTAGCGGGAACTACGAGCAGTACTTC.